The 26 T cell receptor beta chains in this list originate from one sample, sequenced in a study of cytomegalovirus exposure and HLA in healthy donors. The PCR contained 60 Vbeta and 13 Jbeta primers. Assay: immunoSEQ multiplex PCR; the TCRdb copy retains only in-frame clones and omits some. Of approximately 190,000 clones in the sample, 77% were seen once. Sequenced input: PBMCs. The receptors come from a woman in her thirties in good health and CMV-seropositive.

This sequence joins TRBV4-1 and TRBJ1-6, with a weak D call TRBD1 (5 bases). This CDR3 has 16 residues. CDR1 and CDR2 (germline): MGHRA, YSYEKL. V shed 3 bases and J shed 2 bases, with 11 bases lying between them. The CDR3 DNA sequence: TGCGCCAGCAGCCAGCAGGGAAAAGCCTATAATTCACCCCTCCACTTT. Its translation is CASSQQGKAYNSPLHF.

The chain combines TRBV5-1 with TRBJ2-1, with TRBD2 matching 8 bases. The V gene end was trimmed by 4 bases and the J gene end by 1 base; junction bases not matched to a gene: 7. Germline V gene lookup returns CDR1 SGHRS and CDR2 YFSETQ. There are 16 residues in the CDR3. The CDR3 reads CASSVSGSGSYNEQFF. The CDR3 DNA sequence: TGCGCCAGCAGCGTGAGCGGGAGCGGGTCCTACAATGAGCAGTTCTTC.

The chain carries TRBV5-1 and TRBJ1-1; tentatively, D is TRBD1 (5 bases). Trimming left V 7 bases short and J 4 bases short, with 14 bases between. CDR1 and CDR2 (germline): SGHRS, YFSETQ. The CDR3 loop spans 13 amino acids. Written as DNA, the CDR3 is TGCGCCAGCGGGCGGGGGGGAGGCACTGAAGCTTTCTTT. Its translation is CASGRGGGTEAFF. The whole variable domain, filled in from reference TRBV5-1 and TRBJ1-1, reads KAGVTQTPRYLIKTRGQQVTLSCSPISGHRSVSWYQQTPGQGLQFLFEYFSETQRNKGNFPGRFSGRQFSNSRSEMNVSTLELGDSALYLCASGRGGGTEAFFGQGTRLTVV.

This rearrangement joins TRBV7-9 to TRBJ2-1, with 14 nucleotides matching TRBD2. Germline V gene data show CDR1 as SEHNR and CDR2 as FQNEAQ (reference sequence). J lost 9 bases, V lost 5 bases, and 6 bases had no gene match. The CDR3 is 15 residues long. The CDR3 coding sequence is TGTGCCAGCAGCCAGACTAGCGGGAGGGTTGGTGAGCAGTTCTTC. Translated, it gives CASSQTSGRVGEQFF.

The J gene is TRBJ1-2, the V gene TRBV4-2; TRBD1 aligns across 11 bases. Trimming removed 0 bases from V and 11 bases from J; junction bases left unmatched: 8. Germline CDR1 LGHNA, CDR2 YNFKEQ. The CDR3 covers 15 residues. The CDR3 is CASSQDYGQGARYTF. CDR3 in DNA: TGTGCCAGCAGCCAAGATTATGGACAGGGGGCGCGGTACACCTTC.

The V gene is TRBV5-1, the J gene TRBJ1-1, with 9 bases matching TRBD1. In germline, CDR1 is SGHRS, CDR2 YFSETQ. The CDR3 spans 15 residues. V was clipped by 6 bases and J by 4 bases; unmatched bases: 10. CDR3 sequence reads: CASTLVTGGITEAFF. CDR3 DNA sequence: TGCGCCAGCACCCTTGTAACAGGGGGCATCACTGAAGCTTTCTTT.

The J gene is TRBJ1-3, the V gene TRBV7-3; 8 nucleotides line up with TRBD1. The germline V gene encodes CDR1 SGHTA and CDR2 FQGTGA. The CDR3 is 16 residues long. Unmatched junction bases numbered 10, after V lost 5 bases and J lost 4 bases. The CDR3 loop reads CASSPVAGGAGNTIYF. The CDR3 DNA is TGTGCCAGCAGCCCAGTCGCAGGGGGCGCGGGAAACACCATATATTTT.

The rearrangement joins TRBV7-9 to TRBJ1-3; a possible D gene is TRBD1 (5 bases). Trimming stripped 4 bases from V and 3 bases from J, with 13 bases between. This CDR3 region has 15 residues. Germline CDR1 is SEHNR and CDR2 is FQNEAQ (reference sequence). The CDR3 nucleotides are TGTGCCAGCAGCTACACCGGGGGGGATGGAAACACCATATATTTT. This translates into CASSYTGGDGNTIYF.

CDR3 in DNA: TGTGCCAGCAGCCAAGATCGAGGTGGAAACACAGATACGCAGTATTTT. This translates into CASSQDRGGNTDTQYF. V is TRBV14 and J is TRBJ2-3; unclear D gene. The V end was cut by 0 bases, the J end by 2 bases, with 12 bases between. Germline V gene data show CDR1 as SGHDN and CDR2 as FVKESK. This CDR3 region has 16 residues.

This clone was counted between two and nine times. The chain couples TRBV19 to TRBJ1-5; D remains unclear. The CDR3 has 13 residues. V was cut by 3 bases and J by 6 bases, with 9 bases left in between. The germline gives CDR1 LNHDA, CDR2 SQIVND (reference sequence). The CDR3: CASSISGFQPQHF. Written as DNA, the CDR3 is TGTGCCAGTAGTATCTCAGGCTTTCAGCCCCAGCATTTT.

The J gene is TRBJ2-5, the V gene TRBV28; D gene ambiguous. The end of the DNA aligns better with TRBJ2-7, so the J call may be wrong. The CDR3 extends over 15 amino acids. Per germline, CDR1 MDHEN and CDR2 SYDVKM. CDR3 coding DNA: TGTGCCAGCAGTCTACACCAGGCAATCCCCTACGAGCAGTACTTC. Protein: CASSLHQAIPYEQYF.

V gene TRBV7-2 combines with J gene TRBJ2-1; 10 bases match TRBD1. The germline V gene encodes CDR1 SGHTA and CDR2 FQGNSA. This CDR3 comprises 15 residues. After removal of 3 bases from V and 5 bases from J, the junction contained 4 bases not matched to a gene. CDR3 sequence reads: CASSLGQGRNNEQFF. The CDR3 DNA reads TGTGCCAGCAGCTTGGGACAGGGGCGAAACAATGAGCAGTTCTTC.

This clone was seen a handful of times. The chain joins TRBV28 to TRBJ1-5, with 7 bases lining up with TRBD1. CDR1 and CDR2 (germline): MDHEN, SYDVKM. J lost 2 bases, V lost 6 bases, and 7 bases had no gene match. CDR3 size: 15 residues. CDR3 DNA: TGTGCCAGCAGAACTACAGGGACAGGCAATCAGCCCCAGCATTTT. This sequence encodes CASRTTGTGNQPQHF.

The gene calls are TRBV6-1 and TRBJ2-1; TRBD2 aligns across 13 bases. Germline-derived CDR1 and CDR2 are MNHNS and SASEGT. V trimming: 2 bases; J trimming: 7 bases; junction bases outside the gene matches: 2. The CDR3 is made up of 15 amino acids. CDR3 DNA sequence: TGTGCCAGCAGTGAATCACTAGCGGGAGGGAATGAGCAGTTCTTC. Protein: CASSESLAGGNEQFF.

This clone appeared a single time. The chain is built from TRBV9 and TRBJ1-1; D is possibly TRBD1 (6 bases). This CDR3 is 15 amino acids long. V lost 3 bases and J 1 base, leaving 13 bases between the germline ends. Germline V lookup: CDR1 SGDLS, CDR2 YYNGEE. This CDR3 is CASSALQGKNTEAFF. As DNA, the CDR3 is TGTGCCAGCAGCGCCCTACAGGGTAAGAACACTGAAGCTTTCTTT.

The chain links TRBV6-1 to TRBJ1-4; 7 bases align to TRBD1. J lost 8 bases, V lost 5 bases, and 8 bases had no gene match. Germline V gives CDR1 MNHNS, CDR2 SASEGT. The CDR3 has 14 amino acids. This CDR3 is CASSRDRAWEKLFF. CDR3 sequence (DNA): TGTGCCAGCAGTAGGGACAGAGCGTGGGAAAAACTGTTTTTT.

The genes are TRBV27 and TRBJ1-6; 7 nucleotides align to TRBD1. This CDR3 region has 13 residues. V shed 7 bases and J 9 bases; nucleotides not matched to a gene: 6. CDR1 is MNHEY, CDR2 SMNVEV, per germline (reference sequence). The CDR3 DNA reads TGTGCCAGCACCCCCGACAGGGTTTCACCCCTCCACTTT. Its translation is CASTPDRVSPLHF.

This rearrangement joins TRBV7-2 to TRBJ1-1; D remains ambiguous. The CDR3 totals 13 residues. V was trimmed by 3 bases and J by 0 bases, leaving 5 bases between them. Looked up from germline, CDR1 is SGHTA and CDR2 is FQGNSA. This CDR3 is CASSFTLNTEAFF. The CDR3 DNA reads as TGTGCCAGCAGCTTTACTTTGAACACTGAAGCTTTCTTT. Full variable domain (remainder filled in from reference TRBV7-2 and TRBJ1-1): GAGVSQSPSNKVTEKGKDVELRCDPISGHTALYWYRQSLGQGLEFLIYFQGNSAPDKSGLPSDRFSAERTGGSVSTLTIQRTQQEDSAVYLCASSFTLNTEAFFGQGTRLTVV.

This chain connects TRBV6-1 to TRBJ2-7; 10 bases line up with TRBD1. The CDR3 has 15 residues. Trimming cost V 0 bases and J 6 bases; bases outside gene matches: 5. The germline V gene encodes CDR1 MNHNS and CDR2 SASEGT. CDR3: CASSEALGTGAEQYF. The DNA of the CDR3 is TGTGCCAGCAGTGAAGCGCTTGGGACAGGGGCCGAGCAGTACTTC.

CDR3 coding DNA: TGTGCCAGCAGCCTCATGGACAGGGGTGAGACCCAGTACTTC. Its translation is CASSLMDRGETQYF. The chain links TRBV7-9 to TRBJ2-5, with 9 bases that match TRBD1. Germline loops: CDR1 SEHNR, CDR2 FQNEAQ (reference sequence). J was trimmed by 5 bases and V by 5 bases; bases with no gene match: 6. The CDR3 is made up of 14 amino acids.

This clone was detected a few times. CDR3: CASSHPTAGELFF. The DNA of the CDR3 is TGTGCCAGCAGTCACCCCACGGCCGGGGAGCTGTTTTTT. This chain uses TRBV5-6 with TRBJ2-2; D remains ambiguous. The CDR3 length is 13 residues. V shed 5 bases and J shed 6 bases, with 11 bases lying between them. Germline V CDR1 and CDR2: SGHDT, YYEEEE. The variable domain in full, completed from reference TRBV5-6 and TRBJ2-2, reads DAGVTQSPTHLIKTRGQQVTLRCSPKSGHDTVSWYQQALGQGPQFIFQYYEEEERQRGNFPDRFSGHQFPNYSSELNVNALLLGDSALYLCASSHPTAGELFFGEGSRLTVL.

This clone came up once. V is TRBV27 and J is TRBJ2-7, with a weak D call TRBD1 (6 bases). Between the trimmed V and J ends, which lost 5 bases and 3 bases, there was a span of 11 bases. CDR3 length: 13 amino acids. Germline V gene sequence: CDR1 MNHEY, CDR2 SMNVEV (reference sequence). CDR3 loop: CASSPGTNYEQYF. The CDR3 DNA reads TGTGCCAGCAGTCCCGGGACAAACTACGAGCAGTACTTC.

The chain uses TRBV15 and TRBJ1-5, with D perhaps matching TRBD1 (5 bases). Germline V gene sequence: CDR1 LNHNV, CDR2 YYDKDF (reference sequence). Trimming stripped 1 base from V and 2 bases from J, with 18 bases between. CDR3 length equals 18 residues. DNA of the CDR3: TGTGCCACCAGCAGAGGGGGAGGGGCGGCCTGGGGCAATCAGCCCCAGCATTTT. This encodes CATSRGGGAAWGNQPQHF.

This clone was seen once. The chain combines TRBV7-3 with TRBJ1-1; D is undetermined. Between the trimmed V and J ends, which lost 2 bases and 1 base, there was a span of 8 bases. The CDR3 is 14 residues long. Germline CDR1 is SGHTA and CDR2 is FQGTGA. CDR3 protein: CASSLDAANTEAFF. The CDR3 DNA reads TGTGCCAGCAGCTTAGATGCGGCGAACACTGAAGCTTTCTTT.

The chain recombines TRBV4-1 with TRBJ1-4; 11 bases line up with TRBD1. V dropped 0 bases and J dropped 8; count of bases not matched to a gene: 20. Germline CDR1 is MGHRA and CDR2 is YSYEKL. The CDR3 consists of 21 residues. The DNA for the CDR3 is TGCGCCAGCAGCCAAGACCCTAAACTCCGGACAGGGGGCGCGAGAAAAGAAAAACTGTTTTTT. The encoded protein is CASSQDPKLRTGGARKEKLFF.

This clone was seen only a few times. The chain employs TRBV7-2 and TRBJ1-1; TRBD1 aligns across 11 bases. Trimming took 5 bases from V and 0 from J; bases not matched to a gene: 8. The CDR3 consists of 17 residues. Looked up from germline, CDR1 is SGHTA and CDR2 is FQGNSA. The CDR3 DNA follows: TGTGCCAGCAGCCCGGGACAGGGGGATTCTGTGAACACTGAAGCTTTCTTT. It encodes CASSPGQGDSVNTEAFF.